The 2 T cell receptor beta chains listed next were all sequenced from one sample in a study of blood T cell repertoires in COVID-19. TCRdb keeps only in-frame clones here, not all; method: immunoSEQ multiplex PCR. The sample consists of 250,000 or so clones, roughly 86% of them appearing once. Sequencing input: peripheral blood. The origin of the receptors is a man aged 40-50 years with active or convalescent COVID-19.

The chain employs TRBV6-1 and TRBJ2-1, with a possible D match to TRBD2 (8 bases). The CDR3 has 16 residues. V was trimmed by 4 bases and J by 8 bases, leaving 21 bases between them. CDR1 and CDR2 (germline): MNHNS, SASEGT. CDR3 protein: CASSGTGGLGGYEQFF. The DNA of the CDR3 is TGTGCCAGCAGTGGGACGGGGGGACTAGGGGGCTATGAGCAGTTCTTC.

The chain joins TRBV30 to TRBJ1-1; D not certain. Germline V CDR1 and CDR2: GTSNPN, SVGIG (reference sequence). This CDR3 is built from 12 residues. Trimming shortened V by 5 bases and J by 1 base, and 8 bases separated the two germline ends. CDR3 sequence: CAWAAGNTEAFF. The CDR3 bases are TGTGCCTGGGCAGCAGGGAACACTGAAGCTTTCTTT.